Presented here are 21 T cell receptor beta chains from one specimen sequenced in a study of T-cell reconstitution after alpha-beta-depleted transplantation in children. The library targeted TCRbeta and was prepared with unique molecular identifiers. TCRdb reprocessed the PCR reads via MiXCR and lists one record per CDR3 protein. The repertoire consists of 250,000 to 300,000 distinct CDR3 sequences, with around a tenth occurring once and the leading ten covering 20% to 25%. The specimen comprised peripheral blood, sampled 180 days after TCRalphabeta/CD19-depleted stem cell transplant. The origin of the receptors is a male patient aged 2-9 years who had a stem cell transplant for chronic granulomatous disease, so the T cells may come from the graft donor.

Many counts were recorded for this clonotype. The rearrangement uses TRBV3-1 and TRBJ1-1, with D maybe TRBD1 (5 bases). The CDR3 covers 17 residues. Germline CDR1 LGHDT, CDR2 YNNKEL (reference sequence). Trimming pared 4 bases from V and 2 bases from J, leaving 20 bases between. The CDR3 DNA reads TGTGCCAGCAGCCCAAAAATCGGATGGGACCTTAACACTGAAGCTTTCTTT. This encodes CASSPKIGWDLNTEAFF.

This clonotype occurred many times. The chain has TRBV7-6 and TRBJ2-7, with 7 positions matching TRBD1. J gave up 3 bases and V 2 bases, and 4 bases lay outside the gene matches. Germline V gives CDR1 SGHVS, CDR2 FNYEAQ. This CDR3 spans 14 amino acids. Here the CDR3 DNA reads TGTGCCAGCAGCTTAAGACAGGGAGACTACGAGCAGTACTTC. It yields the protein CASSLRQGDYEQYF.

Turning to this clonotype: This may be a read error, as it is one base from a much larger clone. The V gene is TRBV28, the J gene TRBJ2-5; D possibly matches TRBD1 or TRBD2 (5 bases each). The CDR3 has 16 residues. Germline V gene data show CDR1 as MDHEN and CDR2 as SYDVKM. V dropped 6 bases and J dropped 4 bases, with 21 bases sitting between them. CDR3 amino acids: CASRDGFNGALETQYF. The DNA for the CDR3 is TGTGCCAGCAGGGATGGGTTTAACGGGGCGCTAGAGACCCAGTACTTC.

This clonotype was detected ten times or more. V is TRBV5-1 and J is TRBJ2-7; TRBD2 agrees at 11 bases. This CDR3 comprises 14 residues. Germline V gene sequence: CDR1 SGHRS, CDR2 YFSETQ. With V trimmed by 4 bases and J by 7 bases, 7 bases remained unmatched. CDR3 nucleotide sequence: TGCGCCAGCAGCAGTAGCGGGAGGGCCGAAGAGCAGTACTTC. Amino acid sequence: CASSSSGRAEEQYF.

This clonotype was seen only a few times. CDR3 coding DNA: TGTGCCAGCAGCAATCGGTCGGGACAGGTCACAGATACGCAGTATTTT. Translated, it gives CASSNRSGQVTDTQYF. The chain has TRBV21-1 and TRBJ2-3; the table assigns TRBD1, which was not confirmed against the DNA. TRBV21-1 is deemed a pseudogene. The CDR3 length is 16 residues.

This clonotype was observed at least ten times. The rearrangement uses TRBV6-5 and TRBJ2-2; D perhaps matches TRBD2 (6 bases). V lost 1 base and J lost 6, with 12 bases in between. Germline V gene sequence: CDR1 MNHEY, CDR2 SVGAGI. The CDR3 has 15 amino acids. DNA for the CDR3: TGTGCCAGCAGTTACTGGGACTGGACCCCCGGGGAGCTGTTTTTT. Encoded protein: CASSYWDWTPGELFF.

There are many counts of this clonotype. This chain links TRBV11-1 with TRBJ2-3, with 12 positions matching TRBD1. Germline CDR1 SGHAT, CDR2 FQDESV (reference sequence). There are 20 residues in the CDR3. The J segment lost 0 bases and the V segment lost 5 bases, leaving 15 bases of the junction unmatched. This CDR3 reads CASSDLWDRGLMGSTDTQYF. The CDR3, as DNA: TGTGCCAGCAGCGACCTCTGGGACAGGGGGCTTATGGGAAGCACAGATACGCAGTATTTT.

This clonotype has at least ten counts. The chain links TRBV5-5 to TRBJ1-1; D may be TRBD1 (5 bases). This CDR3 has 17 amino acids. Germline CDR1 reads SGHKS; CDR2 reads YYEKEE (reference sequence). The V gene lost 1 base and the J gene lost 8 bases, with 24 bases spanning the gap. In nucleotides, the CDR3 is TGTGCCAGCAGCTTGCGACTTCGGGGACGGTACGGTGAAGAAGCTTTCTTT. It codes for CASSLRLRGRYGEEAFF.

This clonotype was counted ten times or more. The V gene is TRBV30, the J gene TRBJ1-2; 7 bases match TRBD1. Germline loops: CDR1 GTSNPN, CDR2 SVGIG (reference sequence). V lost 3 bases to trimming and J lost 2 bases; unmatched junction nucleotides: 9. CDR3 length: 15 residues. The CDR3 is CAWSQGGDNNYGYTF. Here the CDR3 DNA reads TGTGCCTGGAGCCAGGGGGGCGACAACAACTATGGCTACACCTTC.

This clonotype came up once. This rearrangement joins TRBV19 to TRBJ1-1; D gene ambiguous. The CDR3 totals 14 residues. CDR1 is LNHDA, CDR2 SQIVND, per germline (reference sequence). Trimming removed 7 bases from V and 1 base from J, with 13 bases in between. CDR3 loop: CASITDARNTEAFF. As DNA, the CDR3 is TGTGCCAGTATTACGGACGCAAGGAACACTGAAGCTTTCTTT.

This clonotype was counted ten times or more. V is TRBV7-2 and J is TRBJ2-1; 10 positions agree with TRBD2. Germline CDR1 is SGHTA and CDR2 is FQGNSA. The CDR3 has 15 amino acids. Trimming cost V 6 bases and J 5 bases; bases outside gene matches: 7. CDR3 sequence: CASRKLAGTHNEQFF. DNA of the CDR3: TGTGCCAGCAGGAAACTAGCGGGGACTCACAATGAGCAGTTCTTC.

This clonotype was seen a few times. The rearrangement joins TRBV5-1 to TRBJ2-7; 8 nucleotides agree with TRBD1. J lost 5 bases, V lost 2 bases, and 3 bases had no gene match. Germline lookup yields CDR1 SGHRS and CDR2 YFSETQ. This CDR3 comprises 13 residues. The CDR3 DNA follows: TGCGCCAGCAGCTTCGGGACAGGTAACGAGCAGTACTTC. Protein product: CASSFGTGNEQYF.

There are many counts of this clonotype. The rearrangement uses TRBV6-2 or TRBV6-3 and TRBJ2-1; 11 bases align to TRBD2. V lost 4 bases and J lost 7; bases outside the gene matches: 3. This CDR3 spans 14 amino acids. CDR1 and CDR2 (germline): MNHEY, SVGEGT. CDR3 bases: TGTGCCAGCAGTTCTAGCGGGAGGAGGAATGAGCAGTTCTTC. Its translation: CASSSSGRRNEQFF.

This clonotype has a count of ten or more. The chain carries TRBV10-1 and TRBJ2-1; D may be TRBD2 (6 bases). CDR1 and CDR2 (germline): WNHNN, SYGVQD (reference sequence). This CDR3 contains 13 residues. Deletions cut 10 bases from V and 4 bases from J, with 14 bases between. The CDR3 bases are TGCGCCACCTCTAGCGAGCTATACAATGAGCAGTTCTTC. This sequence encodes CATSSELYNEQFF.

This clonotype was seen a handful of times. This rearrangement joins TRBV6-6 to TRBJ1-1, with 7 bases matching TRBD1. V dropped 5 bases and J dropped 4; count of bases not matched to a gene: 4. The CDR3 totals 13 residues. Germline V gene sequence: CDR1 MNHNY, CDR2 SVGAGI (reference sequence). In nucleotides, the CDR3 is TGTGCCAGCAGTGGACAGGTTGGCACTGAAGCTTTCTTT. Encoded protein: CASSGQVGTEAFF.

About this clonotype: A much larger clone sits a single nucleotide away, making a read error possible. This sequence joins TRBV6-1 and TRBJ1-1, with 9 positions matching TRBD1. CDR3 length: 13 residues. J was trimmed by 5 bases and V by 6 bases; bases with no gene match: 4. Germline CDR1 is MNHNS and CDR2 is SASEGT. Written as DNA, the CDR3 is TGTGCCAGCAGGACCGGACAGGGGACTGAAGCTTTCTTT. Translated, it gives CASRTGQGTEAFF.

Regarding this clonotype: A read error is possible here, since a much larger clone lies one base away. V is TRBV5-1 and J is TRBJ1-5, with TRBD1 matching 7 bases. Germline V lookup: CDR1 SGHRS, CDR2 YFSETQ. V was clipped by 4 bases and J by 2 bases; unmatched bases: 6. The CDR3 has 15 residues. The CDR3: CASSMEGGGNQPQHF. The CDR3 DNA reads as TGCGCCAGCAGCATGGAAGGGGGCGGCAATCAGCCCCAGCATTTT.

This clonotype was recorded at least ten times. The chain has TRBV7-2 and TRBJ2-2; D uncertain. Trimming left V 1 base short and J 5 bases short, with 5 bases between. Germline V gene lookup returns CDR1 SGHTA and CDR2 FQGNSA. This CDR3 region has 13 residues. DNA for the CDR3: TGTGCCAGCAGCTTAGATGGGACCGGGGAGCTGTTTTTT. Its protein is CASSLDGTGELFF.

This clonotype occurred many times. V usage is TRBV9 and J usage is TRBJ2-1, with TRBD1 matching 7 bases. Germline CDR1 reads SGDLS; CDR2 reads YYNGEE. The ends lost 0 bases at V and 4 bases at J; junction bases unmatched: 1. The CDR3 has 14 amino acids. CDR3 residues: CASSVEGAYNEQFF. CDR3 sequence (DNA): TGTGCCAGCAGCGTAGAGGGGGCTTACAATGAGCAGTTCTTC.

This clonotype was picked up many times. The chain employs TRBV6-5 and TRBJ2-2, with a possible D match to TRBD2 (6 bases). This CDR3 is 16 amino acids long. Trimming removed 4 bases at V and 3 bases at J, with 15 bases between. Germline CDR1 reads MNHEY; CDR2 reads SVGAGI. The CDR3 DNA follows: TGTGCCAGCAGTTTACTAGCTCCGGCGCACACCGGGGAGCTGTTTTTT. This sequence encodes CASSLLAPAHTGELFF.

The table lists this clonotype with a few counts. The gene calls are TRBV2 and TRBJ2-7, with 15 bases lining up with TRBD2. V trimming: 10 bases; J trimming: 8 bases; junction bases outside the gene matches: 6. The CDR3 loop spans 13 amino acids. CDR1 and CDR2 from the germline V gene are SNHLY and FYNNEI. Here the CDR3 reads CATSGLAGGKQYF. The DNA of the CDR3 is TGTGCCACTTCTGGACTAGCGGGAGGGAAGCAGTACTTC.